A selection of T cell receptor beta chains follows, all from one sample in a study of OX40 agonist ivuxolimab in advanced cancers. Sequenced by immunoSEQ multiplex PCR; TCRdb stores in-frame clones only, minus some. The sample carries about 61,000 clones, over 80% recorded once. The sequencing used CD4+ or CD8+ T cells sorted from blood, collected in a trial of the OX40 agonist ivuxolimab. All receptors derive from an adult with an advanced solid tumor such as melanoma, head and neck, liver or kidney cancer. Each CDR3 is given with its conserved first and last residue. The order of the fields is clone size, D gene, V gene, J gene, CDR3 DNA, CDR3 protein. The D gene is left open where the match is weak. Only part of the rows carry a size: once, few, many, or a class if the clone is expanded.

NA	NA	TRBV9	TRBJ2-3	TGTGCCAGCAGCGTAGCTATGGGGGGCGGATTAGATACGCAGTATTTT	CASSVAMGGGLDTQYF
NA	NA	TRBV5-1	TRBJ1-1	TGCGCCAGCAGCTTTACGGGGGACACTGAAGCTTTCTTT	CASSFTGDTEAFF
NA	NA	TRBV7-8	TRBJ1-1	TGTGCCAGCAGCTTAGACCGAGTAAGGACTGAAGCTTTCTTT	CASSLDRVRTEAFF
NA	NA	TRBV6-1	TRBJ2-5	TGTGCCAGCAGTGAACAGCTCCAAGAGACCCAGTACTTC	CASSEQLQETQYF
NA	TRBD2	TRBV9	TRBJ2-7	TGTGCCAGCAGCGTAGCGGAGGGAGGGATCTACGAGCAGTACTTC	CASSVAEGGIYEQYF
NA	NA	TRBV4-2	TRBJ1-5	TGTGCCAGCAGCCAAGCAGGGGATCGGGATCAGCCCCAGCATTTT	CASSQAGDRDQPQHF
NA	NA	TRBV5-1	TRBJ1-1	TGCGCCAGCAGCTTAAGTGGGAGTATGGAATTTAACACTGAAGCTTTCTTT	CASSLSGSMEFNTEAFF
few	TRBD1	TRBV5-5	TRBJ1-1	TGTGCCAGCAGCTATTATACAGGGGTCCGGAACACTGAAGCTTTCTTT	CASSYYTGVRNTEAFF
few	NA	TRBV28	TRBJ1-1	TGTGCCAGCAGTTTGCAAGGGAAAGCTTTCTTT	CASSLQGKAFF
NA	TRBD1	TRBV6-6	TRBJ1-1	TGTGCCAGCAGCCTCGACAGGGCCACTGAAGCTTTCTTT	CASSLDRATEAFF
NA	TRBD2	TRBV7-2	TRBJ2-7	TGTGCCAGCAGCCCCCAAGGACTAGCGGGGGGCTACGAGCAGTACTTC	CASSPQGLAGGYEQYF
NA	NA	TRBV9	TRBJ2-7	TGTGCCAGCAGCGTAAGGTCTGGGGACTCCTACGAGCAGTACTTC	CASSVRSGDSYEQYF
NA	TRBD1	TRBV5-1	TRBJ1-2	TGCGCCAGCAGCGAGACAGGGACTAACTATGGCTACACCTTC	CASSETGTNYGYTF
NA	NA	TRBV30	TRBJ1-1	TGTGCCTGGAGCGCCGGCGCGAGGGCTTTCTTT	CAWSAGARAFF
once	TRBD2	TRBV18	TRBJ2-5	TGTGCCAGCTCACCACCTAGCGGGGGAGAGACCCAGTACTTC	CASSPPSGGETQYF
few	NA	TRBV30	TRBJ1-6	TGTGCCTGGAGTGGGGGGACACCCCTCCACTTT	CAWSGGTPLHF
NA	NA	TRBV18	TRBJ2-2	TGTGCCAGCTCACCAAACGGACCGCCGGGGACCGGGGAGCTGTTTTTT	CASSPNGPPGTGELFF
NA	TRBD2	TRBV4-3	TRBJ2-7	TGCGCCAGCAGCCAAGACAGCGGGGGATCCCCCTACGAGCAGTACTTC	CASSQDSGGSPYEQYF
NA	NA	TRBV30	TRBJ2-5	TGTGCCTGGAGTGTACAGGGGGGGGCAGTGACCCAGTACTTC	CAWSVQGGAVTQYF
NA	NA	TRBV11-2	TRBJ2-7	TGTGCCAGCAGCTTAATGGACAGTAAATACTACGAGCAGTACTTC	CASSLMDSKYYEQYF
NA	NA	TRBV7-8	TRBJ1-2	TGTGCCAGCAGCTTAGACCGCTATGGCTACACCTTC	CASSLDRYGYTF
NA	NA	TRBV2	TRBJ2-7	TGTGCCAGCGAGGAGTACTACGAGCAGTACTTC	CASEEYYEQYF
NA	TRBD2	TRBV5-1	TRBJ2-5	TGCGCCAGCAGCCCCGGGCCGAGCGGGGGCCGAAAAGAGACCCAGTACTTC	CASSPGPSGGRKETQYF
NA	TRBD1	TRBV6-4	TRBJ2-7	TGTGCCAGCAGGGGATTAAAGGGGACAGGGGCCTACGAGCAGTACTTC	CASRGLKGTGAYEQYF
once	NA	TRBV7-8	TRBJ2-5	TGTGCCAGCAGCTTCGCGCAAGAGACCCAGTACTTC	CASSFAQETQYF
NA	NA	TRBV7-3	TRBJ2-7	TGTGCCAGCAGCTTAGACACAGTTGAGCAGTACTTC	CASSLDTVEQYF
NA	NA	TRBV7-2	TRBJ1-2	TGTGCCAGCAGCTTAGACGCAGGGAGGGTGGAAGGCTACACCTTC	CASSLDAGRVEGYTF
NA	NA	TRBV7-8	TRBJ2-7	TGTGCCAGCAGCCCATCCATTCCGGGGTCGGGCGAGCAGTACTTC	CASSPSIPGSGEQYF
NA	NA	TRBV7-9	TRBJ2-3	TGTGCCAGCCACCAAGGGGCGGATACGCAGTATTTT	CASHQGADTQYF
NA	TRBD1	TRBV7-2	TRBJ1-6	TGTGCCAGCAGCTACAGGGGTACCAATTCACCCCTCCACTTT	CASSYRGTNSPLHF
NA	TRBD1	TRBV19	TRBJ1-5	TGTGCCAGTAGGGGACAGGGAGCCAATCAGCCCCAGCATTTT	CASRGQGANQPQHF
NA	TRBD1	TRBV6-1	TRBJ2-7	TGTGCCAGCACACCCGGGACAGGGTGGATCGAGCAGTACTTC	CASTPGTGWIEQYF
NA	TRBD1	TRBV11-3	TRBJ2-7	TGTGCCAGCAGCCGGACAGGAGCATCCTACGAGCAGTACTTC	CASSRTGASYEQYF
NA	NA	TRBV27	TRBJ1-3	TGTGCCAGCAGTCCCTATCCGGCCGGGGGGAACACCATATATTTT	CASSPYPAGGNTIYF
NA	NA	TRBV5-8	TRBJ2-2	TGTGCCAGCAGCTACGGAACGTACGCGAACACCGGGGAGCTGTTTTTT	CASSYGTYANTGELFF
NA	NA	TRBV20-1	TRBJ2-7	TGCAGTGCTAGCGACCTATACGAGCAGTACTTC	CSASDLYEQYF
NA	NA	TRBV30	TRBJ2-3	TGTGCCTGGAGTCCAGGACATAATACGCAGTATTTT	CAWSPGHNTQYF